This T cell receptor (beta chain) derives from a study of blood T cell repertoires in COVID-19. The overall study: Material from acute and convalescent COVID-19 was sourced from the United States, Italy and Spain. T cells, B-cell-depleted T cells, or PBMCs supplied cDNA or gDNA.

Germline lookup yields CDR1 MNHEY and CDR2 SVGEGT. Trimming stripped 3 bases from V and 2 bases from J, with 16 bases between. This CDR3 is built from 16 residues. In the original processing: Amplification with reference gene primers provided the estimates of nucleated cell counts. TCRdb's copy holds only in-frame clones and misses some; the assay was immunoSEQ multiplex PCR. That table supplies the V and J calls and clone size; D and trimming were determined from the DNA. This table holds fewer than 250,000 clones, about 86% found once. Material for sequencing was peripheral blood. The chain is built from TRBV6-2 or TRBV6-3 and TRBJ1-1, with D possibly TRBD1 on 5 matching bases. This clonotype was obtained from a woman aged 45-65 years with acute or convalescent COVID-19. Written as DNA, the CDR3 is TGTGCCAGCAGTTATAACCCGGCCAGGGAAAACACTGAAGCTTTCTTT. Its protein is CASSYNPARENTEAFF.